The T cell receptor (beta chain) described here comes from a study of multiple sclerosis patients with progressive multifocal leukoencephalopathy. Points from the study as a whole: Clones expanded at PML were already present before and during natalizumab.

The CDR3 runs to 13 residues. The germline V and J ends were trimmed by 7 bases and 6 bases, with 16 bases remaining between them. Germline assignment: CDR1 SNHLY and CDR2 FYNNEI. Time point: time of PML onset. Each PCR contained spiked synthetic TR CDR3 controls spanning every V-J pairing. Only in-frame clones appear in the TCRdb table, and some are missing; sequencing was by immunoSEQ multiplex PCR. The sample consists of 25,000 to 35,000 clones, 85% of them appearing once. For this clone: The antigen remains undetermined.

The source was PBMCs, collected from a patient treated with natalizumab. The TCR sequence derives from a woman in her twenties or thirties with progressive multifocal leukoencephalopathy. The chain carries TRBV2 and TRBJ2-7; D perhaps matches TRBD2 (5 bases). Here the CDR3 DNA reads TGTGCCAGCAAGATGACGGCGGGCAGCGAGCAGTACTTC. Translation: CASKMTAGSEQYF.